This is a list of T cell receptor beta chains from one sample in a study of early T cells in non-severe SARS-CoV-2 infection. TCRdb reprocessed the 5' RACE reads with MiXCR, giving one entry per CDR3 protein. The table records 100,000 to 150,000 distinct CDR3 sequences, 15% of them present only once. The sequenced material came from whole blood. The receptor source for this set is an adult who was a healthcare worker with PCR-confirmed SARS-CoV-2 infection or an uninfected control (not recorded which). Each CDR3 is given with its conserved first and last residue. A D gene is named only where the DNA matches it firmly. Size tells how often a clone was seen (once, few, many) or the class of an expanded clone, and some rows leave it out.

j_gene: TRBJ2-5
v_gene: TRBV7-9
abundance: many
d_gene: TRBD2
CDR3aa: CASSPSSGGQETQYF
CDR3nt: TGTGCCAGCAGCCCCAGCTCGGGGGGCCAAGAGACCCAGTACTTC

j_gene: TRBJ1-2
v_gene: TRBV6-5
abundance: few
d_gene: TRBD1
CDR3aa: CASGQGANYGYTF
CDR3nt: TGTGCCAGCGGACAGGGCGCTAACTATGGCTACACCTTC

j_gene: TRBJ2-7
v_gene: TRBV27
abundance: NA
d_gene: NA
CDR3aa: CASSLLGQSYEQYF
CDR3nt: TGTGCCAGCAGTCTCCTAGGTCAAAGCTACGAGCAGTACTTC

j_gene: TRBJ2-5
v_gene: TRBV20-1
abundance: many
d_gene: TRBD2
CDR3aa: CSAGLAEETQYF
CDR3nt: TGCAGTGCTGGACTAGCGGAAGAGACCCAGTACTTC

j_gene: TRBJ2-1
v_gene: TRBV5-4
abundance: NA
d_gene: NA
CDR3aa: CASSWVGARNEQFF
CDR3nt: TGTGCCAGCAGTTGGGTAGGGGCCAGGAATGAGCAGTTCTTC

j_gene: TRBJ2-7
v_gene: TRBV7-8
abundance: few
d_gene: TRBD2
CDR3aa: CASSLVASGGISYEQYF
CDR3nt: TGTGCCAGCAGCTTAGTGGCTAGCGGGGGGATATCCTACGAGCAGTACTTC

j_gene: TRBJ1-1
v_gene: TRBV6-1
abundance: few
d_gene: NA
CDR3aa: CASSAGSAMNTEAFF
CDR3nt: TGTGCCAGCAGTGCAGGGTCGGCGATGAACACTGAAGCTTTCTTT

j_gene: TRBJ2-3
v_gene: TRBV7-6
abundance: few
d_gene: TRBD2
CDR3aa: CASSLVTSGYLDTQYF
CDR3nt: TGTGCCAGCAGCCTGGTGACTAGCGGGTATTTAGATACGCAGTATTTT

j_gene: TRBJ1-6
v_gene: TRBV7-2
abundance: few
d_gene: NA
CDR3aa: CASSTRQYNSPLHF
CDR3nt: TGTGCCAGCAGCACCCGCCAGTATAATTCACCCCTCCACTTT

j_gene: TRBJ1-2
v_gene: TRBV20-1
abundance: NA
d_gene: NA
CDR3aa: CSARGQGNYGYTF
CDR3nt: TGCAGTGCTAGAGGTCAGGGTAACTATGGCTACACCTTC

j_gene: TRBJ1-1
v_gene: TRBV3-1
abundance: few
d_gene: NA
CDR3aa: CASSRPGRYTEAFF
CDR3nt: TGTGCCAGCAGCCGCCCCGGGCGATACACTGAAGCTTTCTTT

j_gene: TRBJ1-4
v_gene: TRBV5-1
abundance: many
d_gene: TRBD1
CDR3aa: CASSSIGDSNEKLFF
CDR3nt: TGCGCCAGCAGTTCAATCGGGGACAGTAATGAAAAACTGTTTTTT

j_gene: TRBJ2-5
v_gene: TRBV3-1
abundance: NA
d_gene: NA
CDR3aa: CASSGRPETQYF
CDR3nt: TGTGCCAGCAGCGGTCGCCCAGAGACCCAGTACTTC

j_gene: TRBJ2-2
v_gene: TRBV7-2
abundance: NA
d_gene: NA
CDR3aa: CASSLIRDPGELFF
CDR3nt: TGTGCCAGCAGCTTAATCAGGGATCCCGGGGAGCTGTTTTTT

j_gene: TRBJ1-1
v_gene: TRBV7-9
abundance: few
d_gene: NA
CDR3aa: CASSSGALNTEAFF
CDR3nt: TGTGCCAGCAGCTCCGGGGCCCTGAACACTGAAGCTTTCTTT

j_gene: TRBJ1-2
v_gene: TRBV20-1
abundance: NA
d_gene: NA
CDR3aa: CSVLQGWGYTF
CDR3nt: TGCAGTGTTTTACAGGGCTGGGGCTACACCTTC

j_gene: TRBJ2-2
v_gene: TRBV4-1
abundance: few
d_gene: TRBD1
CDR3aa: CASSQTGTGGSGELFF
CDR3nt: TGCGCCAGCAGCCAGACCGGGACAGGGGGGTCCGGGGAGCTGTTTTTT

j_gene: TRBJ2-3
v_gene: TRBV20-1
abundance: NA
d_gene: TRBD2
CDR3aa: CSARTSGSTDTQYF
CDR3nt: TGCAGTGCACGGACTAGCGGGAGCACAGATACGCAGTATTTT

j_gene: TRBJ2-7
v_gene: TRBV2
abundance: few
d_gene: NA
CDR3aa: CASTSFHEQYF
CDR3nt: TGTGCCAGCACCTCCTTCCACGAGCAGTACTTC

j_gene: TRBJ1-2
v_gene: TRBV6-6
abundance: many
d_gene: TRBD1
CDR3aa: CASSDTGGYGYTF
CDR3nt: TGTGCCAGCAGTGACACAGGGGGCTATGGCTACACCTTC

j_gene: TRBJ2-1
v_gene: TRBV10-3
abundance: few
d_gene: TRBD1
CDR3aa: CAISGRMTGQGGDEQFF
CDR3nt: TGTGCCATCAGTGGACGTATGACGGGACAGGGTGGCGATGAGCAGTTCTTC

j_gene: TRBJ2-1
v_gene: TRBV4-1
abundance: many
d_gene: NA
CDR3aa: CASSEGGLSPDEQFF
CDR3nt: TGCGCCAGCAGCGAAGGGGGGTTGTCTCCGGATGAGCAGTTCTTC